The 10 T cell receptor beta chains reported below all come from one sample, sequenced in a study of beta chain features in type 1 diabetes. Of the isolated RNA, all was reverse transcribed, and so the sequenced material was expressed TCRB transcripts. The table came from immunoSEQ multiplex PCR; TCRdb's copy has only in-frame clones and leaves some out. This table has 300,000 to 350,000 clones, around a fifth appearing once. Input material: naive CD4+ T cells from blood. These receptors all stem from a woman aged 18-29 years in good health.

CDR3 coding DNA: TGTGCCAGCAGCGGGACTAGGCGGGCCGGGGAGCTGTTTTTT. Translated, it gives CASSGTRRAGELFF. This chain joins TRBV6-5 and TRBJ2-2; TRBD2 agrees at 8 bases. Unmatched junction bases numbered 6, after V lost 6 bases and J lost 6 bases. The germline V gene has CDR1 MNHEY and CDR2 SVGAGI. CDR3 size: 14 residues.

J is TRBJ1-1 and V is TRBV30, with no clear D. V was pared by 8 bases and J by 3 bases, with 10 bases between. The CDR3 covers 11 residues. Germline V lookup: CDR1 GTSNPN, CDR2 SVGIG (reference sequence). CDR3 in amino acids: CAVTQYTEAFF. CDR3 nucleotides: TGTGCCGTTACACAGTACACTGAAGCTTTCTTT.

This clone was detected only a few times. V usage is TRBV29-1 and J usage is TRBJ2-3, with D possibly being TRBD2 (6 bases). Germline values: CDR1 SQVTM, CDR2 ANQGSEA. Trimming shortened V by 4 bases and J by 11 bases, and 31 bases separated the two germline ends. CDR3 size: 17 residues. The CDR3: CSVGQAVRGLLGLGQYF. The DNA of the CDR3 is TGCAGCGTTGGGCAGGCAGTCCGGGGACTCCTCGGTTTGGGGCAGTATTTT.

This clone was seen a handful of times. The V call is TRBV10-3, the J call TRBJ2-7; tentative D call: TRBD2 (6 bases). In germline, CDR1 is ENHRY, CDR2 SYGVKD. The CDR3 runs to 14 residues. V was pared by 5 bases and J by 7 bases, with 18 bases between. The CDR3 here is CAISNRDSLREQYF. The DNA for the CDR3 is TGTGCCATCAGTAATAGGGACTCCCTTAGGGAGCAGTACTTC.

With regard to this clone: An end of the junction does not agree with germline; a read error may underlie this. This chain links TRBV7-7 with TRBJ2-2; 7 nucleotides agree with TRBD1. Per germline, CDR1 SSHAT and CDR2 FNYEAQ (reference sequence). CDR3 length: 14 residues. The CDR3, as DNA: TGTGCTAGCAGCGAGGGGGCTCGCACCGGGGAGCTGTTTTTT. This gives the protein CASSEGARTGELFF.

This chain uses TRBV5-1 with TRBJ2-1; tentative D call: TRBD1 (5 bases). Trimming cost V 4 bases and J 3 bases, with 11 bases left between them. CDR1 SGHRS and CDR2 YFSETQ come from the germline V gene. This CDR3 is built from 14 residues. The CDR3: CASSPRVGYNEQFF. The CDR3 bases are TGCGCCAGCAGCCCCAGGGTAGGCTACAATGAGCAGTTCTTC. Variable domain in full (rest from reference TRBV5-1 and TRBJ2-1): KAGVTQTPRYLIKTRGQQVTLSCSPISGHRSVSWYQQTPGQGLQFLFEYFSETQRNKGNFPGRFSGRQFSNSRSEMNVSTLELGDSALYLCASSPRVGYNEQFFGPGTRLTVL.

This clone was detected only a few times. This rearrangement joins TRBV11-2 to TRBJ2-7; TRBD1 matches at 9 bases. The length of the CDR3 is 13 residues. The ends lost 6 bases at V and 5 bases at J; junction bases unmatched: 5. The germline gives CDR1 SGHAT, CDR2 FQNNGV. CDR3 protein: CASRYRTGDEQYF. Written as DNA, the CDR3 is TGTGCCAGCAGATATCGGACAGGGGACGAGCAGTACTTC.

This clone was seen a handful of times. This chain uses TRBV2 with TRBJ2-5; D is undetermined. V was cut by 5 bases and J by 7 bases, with 8 bases left in between. CDR3 length: 11 residues. Looked up from germline, CDR1 is SNHLY and CDR2 is FYNNEI. Here the CDR3 DNA reads TGTGCCAGCAGTCCTAGTGGGACCCAGTACTTC. Translating gives CASSPSGTQYF.

This clone has only one observation. The chain employs TRBV30 and TRBJ1-6, with D possibly TRBD1 on 6 matching bases. The CDR3 covers 13 residues. Deletions cut 5 bases from V and 10 bases from J, with 15 bases between. The germline V gene has CDR1 GTSNPN and CDR2 SVGIG (reference sequence). The CDR3 sequence is CAWGRGVGSPLHF. CDR3 in DNA: TGTGCCTGGGGCAGGGGTGTAGGCTCACCCCTCCACTTT.

The rearrangement links TRBV2 to TRBJ1-2, with D maybe TRBD1 (5 bases). CDR3 length: 13 residues. CDR1 is SNHLY and CDR2 is FYNNEI in the germline V gene. V was shortened by 5 bases and J by 6 bases, with 13 bases between the two germline ends. CDR3: CASSQTGGNGYTF. As DNA, the CDR3 is TGTGCCAGCAGTCAGACTGGGGGGAATGGCTACACCTTC.